These 9 T cell receptor beta chains share one sample of origin, sequenced in a study of Ad26.COV2.S vaccination and SARS-CoV-2 variants. The treatment denotes: approximately 18 received Ad26.COV2.S at low or high dose, single or two shots; 5 received placebo; per-sample allocation not given. Repertoires come from day 63 after the first vaccine or placebo injection. Sequenced by immunoSEQ multiplex PCR; TCRdb stores in-frame clones only, minus some. Counted here are some 250,000 clones, roughly 88% occurring once; the ten biggest clones make up about 10%. The input for sequencing was peripheral blood, taken in a trial of Ad26.COV2.S vaccine versus placebo. Receptors originate from a person between 18 and 65 years old who received the Ad26.COV2.S COVID-19 vaccine or a placebo.

The chain is built from TRBV7-2 and TRBJ2-4, with D tentatively TRBD2 (6 bases). V lost 1 base and J 1 base, leaving 17 bases between the germline ends. The CDR3 sequence is 18 residues long. Looked up from germline, CDR1 is SGHTA and CDR2 is FQGNSA. CDR3 protein: CASSLEDRGGVAKNIQYF. The DNA for the CDR3 is TGTGCCAGCAGCTTAGAGGACCGCGGAGGGGTGGCCAAAAACATTCAGTACTTC.

V usage is TRBV15 and J usage is TRBJ2-7; D is uncertain. The germline V gene has CDR1 LNHNV and CDR2 YYDKDF (reference sequence). This CDR3 contains 13 residues. V was trimmed by 2 bases and J by 6 bases, leaving 11 bases between them. In nucleotides, the CDR3 is TGTGCCACCAGCAGATTTACTTGGGGCGAGCAGTACTTC. As protein: CATSRFTWGEQYF.

The chain uses TRBV7-2 and TRBJ2-1, with 8 nucleotides matching TRBD1. The length of the CDR3 is 15 residues. Germline-derived CDR1 and CDR2 are SGHTA and FQGNSA. With V trimmed by 2 bases and J by 6 bases, 6 bases remained unmatched. CDR3 DNA: TGTGCCAGCAGCTTATTCACCGGGACAGGCAATGAGCAGTTCTTC. This gives the protein CASSLFTGTGNEQFF.

The chain links TRBV5-4 to TRBJ2-5; TRBD1 matches 12 bases. The CDR3 is 15 amino acids. Germline trimming cut 2 bases from V and 5 bases from J; bases unmatched to any gene: 4. The germline V gene has CDR1 SGHNT and CDR2 YYREEE (reference sequence). The CDR3 coding sequence is TGTGCCAGCAGCTTTCGGGACAGGGGGCCGGAGACCCAGTACTTC. It translates to CASSFRDRGPETQYF.

The V call is TRBV10-3, the J call TRBJ1-1, with a possible D match to TRBD1 (6 bases). V lost 0 bases to trimming and J lost 3 bases, with 11 bases between them. The germline gives CDR1 ENHRY, CDR2 SYGVKD. The CDR3 is 15 residues long. The CDR3 sequence: CAISESGGIDTEAFF. Here the CDR3 DNA reads TGTGCCATCAGTGAGTCAGGGGGAATAGACACTGAAGCTTTCTTT.

This clone was detected once. The gene calls are TRBV6-6 and TRBJ1-1, with 7 bases that match TRBD1. The V and J ends lost 10 bases and 1 base, in that order; junction bases with no gene match: 6. The CDR3 runs to 13 residues. Germline loops: CDR1 MNHNY, CDR2 SVGAGI (reference sequence). DNA for the CDR3: TGTGCCACCGAGGGGGCTGGGAACACTGAAGCTTTCTTT. Translating it yields CATEGAGNTEAFF.

The chain joins TRBV11-2 to TRBJ2-7; weak D call: TRBD2 (6 bases). Germline values: CDR1 SGHAT, CDR2 FQNNGV. V gave up 0 bases and J gave up 2 bases, with 20 bases separating them. The CDR3 is 18 residues long. The CDR3 protein is CASSLDLSGRDVTYEQYF. In DNA form, the CDR3 reads TGTGCCAGCAGCTTAGATCTTTCGGGGCGGGACGTGACCTACGAGCAGTACTTC.

This clone was seen just once. The chain recombines TRBV19 with TRBJ1-5; D unclear. V was cut by 6 bases and J by 0 bases, with 12 bases left in between. CDR1 and CDR2 from the germline V gene are LNHDA and SQIVND (reference sequence). This CDR3 is 15 amino acids long. CDR3 amino acids: CASRSTYNSNQPQHF. Here the CDR3 DNA reads TGTGCCAGTAGGTCCACCTATAATAGCAATCAGCCCCAGCATTTT.

The chain couples TRBV5-1 to TRBJ2-7; D might be TRBD1 or TRBD2, each matching 6 bases. Trimming stripped 4 bases from V and 2 bases from J, with 19 bases between. Germline V lookup: CDR1 SGHRS, CDR2 YFSETQ. The CDR3 totals 16 residues. The CDR3 spells CASSLGRTVIPYEQYF. For the CDR3, the DNA is TGCGCCAGCAGCCTAGGGAGGACAGTGATACCCTACGAGCAGTACTTC. Full variable domain (remainder filled in from reference TRBV5-1 and TRBJ2-7): KAGVTQTPRYLIKTRGQQVTLSCSPISGHRSVSWYQQTPGQGLQFLFEYFSETQRNKGNFPGRFSGRQFSNSRSEMNVSTLELGDSALYLCASSLGRTVIPYEQYFGPGTRLTVT.